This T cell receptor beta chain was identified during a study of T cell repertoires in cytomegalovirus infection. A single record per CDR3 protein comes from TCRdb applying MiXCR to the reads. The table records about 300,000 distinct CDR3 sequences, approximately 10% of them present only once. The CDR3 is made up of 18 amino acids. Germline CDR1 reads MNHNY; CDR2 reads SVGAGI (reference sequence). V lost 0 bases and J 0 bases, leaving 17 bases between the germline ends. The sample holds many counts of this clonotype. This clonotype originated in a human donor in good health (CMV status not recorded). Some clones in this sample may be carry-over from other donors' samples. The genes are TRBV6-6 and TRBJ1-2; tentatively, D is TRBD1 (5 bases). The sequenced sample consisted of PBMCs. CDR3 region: CASSYSRDQMLANYGYTF. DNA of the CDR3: TGTGCCAGCAGTTACTCCCGGGACCAAATGTTAGCTAACTATGGCTACACCTTC.